Listed below are T cell receptor beta chains from one sample, sequenced in a study of blood T cell repertoires in COVID-19. Here immunoSEQ multiplex PCR was the method, and the copy in TCRdb shows in-frame clones only, minus some. The profile shows around 200,000 clones, 88% of them singletons. Sample: peripheral blood. The receptors here all came from a man between 18 and 35 years old with active or convalescent COVID-19. Both conserved end residues are part of each CDR3. A D gene is named only where the DNA matches it firmly.

d_gene,v_gene,CDR3aa
NA,TRBV18,CASSPTETEAFF
NA,TRBV7-8,CASSTRVVKTQYF
NA,TRBV5-1,CASSGDIWNTEAFF
TRBD1,TRBV5-4,CASSIGQGSYNEQFF
NA,TRBV5-6,CASSTFSANYGYTF
NA,TRBV7-2,CASSLVGYTSTGELFF
NA,TRBV12-3/TRBV12-4,CASRSTLEYGYTF
TRBD1,TRBV5-1,CASSLGTGGYGYTF
NA,TRBV4-2,CASSQDQRNSPLHF
NA,TRBV7-2,CASSFSMNTEAFF
NA,TRBV4-1,CASSLSTGDTQYF
NA,TRBV2,CASYGGRTEAFF
TRBD2,TRBV13,CASSSGTTVTGQFF
TRBD1,TRBV18,CASSPDRHQPQHF
TRBD1,TRBV30,CAWSKRQGPTEAFF
NA,TRBV30,CAWSVGGGATRPQHF
NA,TRBV15,CATSRDRTGNSPLHF
TRBD1,TRBV12-5,CASGLQGGIYGYTF
NA,TRBV7-2,CASSNAWRTEQFF
TRBD1,TRBV27,CASSLLGQGNQPQHF
NA,TRBV7-9,CASSFIRQGGEQFF
NA,TRBV7-9,CASSLTLQGNYGTGSPLHF
NA,TRBV5-1,CASSLDSNAGELFF
NA,TRBV30,CAWSAIHAGTVNTEAFF
NA,TRBV19,CASSTALGGAGLLEAFF
NA,TRBV16,CASSPTPGDMNTEAFF
TRBD1,TRBV27,CAGSSPRGLSYEQYF
TRBD1,TRBV9,CASSVSGTGTEAFF
TRBD1,TRBV5-4,CASSSGTGGETQYF